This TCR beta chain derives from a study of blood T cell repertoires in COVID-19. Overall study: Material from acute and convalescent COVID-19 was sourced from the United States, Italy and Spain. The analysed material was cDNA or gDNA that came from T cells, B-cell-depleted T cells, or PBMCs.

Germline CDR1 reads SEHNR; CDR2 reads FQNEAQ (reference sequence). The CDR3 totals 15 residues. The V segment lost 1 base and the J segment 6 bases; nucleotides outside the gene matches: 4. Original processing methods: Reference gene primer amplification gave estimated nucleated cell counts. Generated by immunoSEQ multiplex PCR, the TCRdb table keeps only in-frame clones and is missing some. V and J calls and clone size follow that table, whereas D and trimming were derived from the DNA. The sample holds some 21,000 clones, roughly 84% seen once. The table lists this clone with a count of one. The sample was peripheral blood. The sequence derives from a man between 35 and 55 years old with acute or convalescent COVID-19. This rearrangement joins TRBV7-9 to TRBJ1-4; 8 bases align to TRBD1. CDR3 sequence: CASSLDQGADEKLFF. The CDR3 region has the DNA TGTGCCAGCAGCTTAGATCAGGGGGCGGATGAAAAACTGTTTTTT.